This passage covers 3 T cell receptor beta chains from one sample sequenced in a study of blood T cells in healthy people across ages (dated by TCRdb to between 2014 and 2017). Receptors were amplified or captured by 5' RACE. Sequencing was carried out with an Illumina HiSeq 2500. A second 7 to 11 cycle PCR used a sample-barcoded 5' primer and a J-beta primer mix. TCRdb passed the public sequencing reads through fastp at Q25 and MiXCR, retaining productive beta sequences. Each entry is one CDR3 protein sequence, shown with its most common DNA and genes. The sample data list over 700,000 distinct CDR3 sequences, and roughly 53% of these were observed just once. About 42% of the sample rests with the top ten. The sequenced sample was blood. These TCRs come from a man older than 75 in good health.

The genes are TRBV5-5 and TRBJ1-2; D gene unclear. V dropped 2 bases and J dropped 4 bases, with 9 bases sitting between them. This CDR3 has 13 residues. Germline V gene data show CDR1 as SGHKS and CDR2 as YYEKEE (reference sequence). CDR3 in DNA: TGTGCCAGCAGCTTTGACCAGGTCTATGGCTACACCTTC. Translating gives CASSFDQVYGYTF.

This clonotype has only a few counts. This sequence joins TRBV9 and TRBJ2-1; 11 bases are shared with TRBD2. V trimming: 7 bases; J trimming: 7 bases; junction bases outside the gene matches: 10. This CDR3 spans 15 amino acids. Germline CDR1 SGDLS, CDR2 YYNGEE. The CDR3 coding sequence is TGTGCCAGCGGTGGGTCTCTAGCGGGAGGTAATGAGCAGTTCTTC. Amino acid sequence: CASGGSLAGGNEQFF. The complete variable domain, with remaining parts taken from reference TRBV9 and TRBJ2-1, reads DSGVTQTPKHLITATGQRVTLRCSPRSGDLSVYWYQQSLDQGLQFLIQYYNGEERAKGNILERFSAQQFPDLHSELNLSSLELGDSALYFCASGGSLAGGNEQFFGPGTRLTVL.

DNA for the CDR3: TGTGCCAGCAGTTTCAAGCATACGCAGTATTTT. It codes for CASSFKHTQYF. The V call is TRBV12-3 or TRBV12-4, the J call TRBJ2-3; no clear D gene. V lost 3 bases, J lost 7 bases, and 5 bases lay in between. The CDR3 extends over 11 amino acids.